A selection of T cell receptor beta chains follows, all from one sample in a study of T and B cells in COVID-19 patients. One entry per CDR3 protein results from TCRdb running MiXCR on the multiplex PCR reads. The sample has approximately 15,000 distinct CDR3 sequences; around 30% are singletons. Sequenced sample: blood. The receptors shown here come from a human donor who had recovered from COVID-19. CDR3s include the opening cysteine and the closing phenylalanine or tryptophan. Fields, in order: D gene, J gene, V gene, CDR3 protein. A D gene is named only where the DNA matches it firmly.

d_gene: NA
j_gene: TRBJ1-1
v_gene: TRBV11-3
CDR3aa: CASSLEGGGWTEAFF

d_gene: NA
j_gene: TRBJ1-4
v_gene: TRBV29-1
CDR3aa: CSVGAETNEKLFF

d_gene: NA
j_gene: TRBJ2-7
v_gene: TRBV7-2
CDR3aa: CASSLYGGGKDEQYF

d_gene: NA
j_gene: TRBJ1-3
v_gene: TRBV27
CDR3aa: CASSYSVGSGNTIYF

d_gene: TRBD1
j_gene: TRBJ2-7
v_gene: TRBV6-5
CDR3aa: CASTDGTGSSEQYF

d_gene: NA
j_gene: TRBJ1-1
v_gene: TRBV6-2/TRBV6-3
CDR3aa: CASSPSGGLNTEAFF

d_gene: NA
j_gene: TRBJ1-1
v_gene: TRBV19
CDR3aa: CASSIWWGDTEAFF

d_gene: TRBD2
j_gene: TRBJ2-1
v_gene: TRBV24-1
CDR3aa: CATSQTSGYNEQFF

d_gene: NA
j_gene: TRBJ2-5
v_gene: TRBV13
CDR3aa: CASSGNQETQYF

d_gene: TRBD1
j_gene: TRBJ1-2
v_gene: TRBV19
CDR3aa: CATQDRGHGYTF

d_gene: NA
j_gene: TRBJ2-2
v_gene: TRBV6-6
CDR3aa: CASSYPNTGELFF

d_gene: NA
j_gene: TRBJ2-3
v_gene: TRBV19
CDR3aa: CASSIERRGTDTQYF

d_gene: NA
j_gene: TRBJ1-2
v_gene: TRBV19
CDR3aa: CASMAVAYGYTF

d_gene: NA
j_gene: TRBJ1-4
v_gene: TRBV12-3/TRBV12-4
CDR3aa: CASSSGWGAGGEKLFF

d_gene: TRBD2
j_gene: TRBJ2-3
v_gene: TRBV19
CDR3aa: CASSIARGADTQYF

d_gene: TRBD2
j_gene: TRBJ2-3
v_gene: TRBV6-2/TRBV6-3
CDR3aa: CASTERGGADTQYF

d_gene: NA
j_gene: TRBJ2-5
v_gene: TRBV19
CDR3aa: CASSIGPGPQETQYF

d_gene: TRBD1
j_gene: TRBJ2-7
v_gene: TRBV30
CDR3aa: CAWGSGTAAYEQYF

d_gene: TRBD1
j_gene: TRBJ2-2
v_gene: TRBV7-2
CDR3aa: CASHRGYTGELFF

d_gene: NA
j_gene: TRBJ2-5
v_gene: TRBV6-2/TRBV6-3
CDR3aa: CASSYSIVRGPPAGLEETQYF

d_gene: NA
j_gene: TRBJ2-7
v_gene: TRBV6-2/TRBV6-3
CDR3aa: CASSRPPGAGSYEQYF

d_gene: NA
j_gene: TRBJ2-1
v_gene: TRBV30
CDR3aa: CAWSVKSLSYNEQFF

d_gene: NA
j_gene: TRBJ1-1
v_gene: TRBV6-2/TRBV6-3
CDR3aa: CASTPTWMNTEAFF

d_gene: NA
j_gene: TRBJ1-4
v_gene: TRBV24-1
CDR3aa: CATSVKGRNEKLFF

d_gene: TRBD2
j_gene: TRBJ2-1
v_gene: TRBV20-1
CDR3aa: CSARIASGNEQFF

d_gene: TRBD2
j_gene: TRBJ2-1
v_gene: TRBV27
CDR3aa: CASALGGASDEQFF

d_gene: NA
j_gene: TRBJ1-6
v_gene: TRBV7-2
CDR3aa: CASSPLESALHF

d_gene: NA
j_gene: TRBJ1-6
v_gene: TRBV27
CDR3aa: CATTTIRGGRNSPLHF

d_gene: TRBD1
j_gene: TRBJ1-3
v_gene: TRBV5-1
CDR3aa: CASTPEGAEGNTIYF

d_gene: NA
j_gene: TRBJ2-6
v_gene: TRBV13
CDR3aa: CASSSPSDTLSPSGANVLTF

d_gene: TRBD1
j_gene: TRBJ1-2
v_gene: TRBV29-1
CDR3aa: CSVVSGGYGYTF

d_gene: NA
j_gene: TRBJ1-6
v_gene: TRBV18
CDR3aa: CASSPGPARDSPLHF

d_gene: TRBD1
j_gene: TRBJ2-7
v_gene: TRBV27
CDR3aa: CASSPRGQGFKYEQYF

d_gene: NA
j_gene: TRBJ1-1
v_gene: TRBV6-2/TRBV6-3
CDR3aa: CASRRTSGTEAFF

d_gene: TRBD1
j_gene: TRBJ2-1
v_gene: TRBV4-3
CDR3aa: CASSPGSRGRNEQFF

d_gene: TRBD1
j_gene: TRBJ1-6
v_gene: TRBV13
CDR3aa: CASSSGQDNSPLHF

d_gene: TRBD2
j_gene: TRBJ2-5
v_gene: TRBV7-2
CDR3aa: CARSQRGLVETQYF

d_gene: TRBD1
j_gene: TRBJ2-7
v_gene: TRBV24-1
CDR3aa: CATSAPDRTEQYF

d_gene: TRBD2
j_gene: TRBJ2-1
v_gene: TRBV5-4
CDR3aa: CASSFSRGGADEQFF

d_gene: TRBD1
j_gene: TRBJ1-1
v_gene: TRBV15
CDR3aa: CATSSDRLANTEAFF

d_gene: NA
j_gene: TRBJ2-7
v_gene: TRBV15
CDR3aa: CATSRGSGATYEQYF

d_gene: NA
j_gene: TRBJ1-2
v_gene: TRBV6-2/TRBV6-3
CDR3aa: CASGGTGSSNYGYTF

d_gene: TRBD1
j_gene: TRBJ1-2
v_gene: TRBV7-9
CDR3aa: CASSHADGTGGYGYTF

d_gene: TRBD2
j_gene: TRBJ2-2
v_gene: TRBV13
CDR3aa: CASSLRLALNTGELFF

d_gene: NA
j_gene: TRBJ2-6
v_gene: TRBV7-2
CDR3aa: CASSPGLSGANVLTF

d_gene: NA
j_gene: TRBJ1-2
v_gene: TRBV10-3
CDR3aa: CAISGGAKDYGYTF

d_gene: TRBD2
j_gene: TRBJ2-2
v_gene: TRBV19
CDR3aa: CASSHYPLGGRWSGELFF

d_gene: TRBD1
j_gene: TRBJ2-1
v_gene: TRBV14
CDR3aa: CASSPTGPEQFF

d_gene: NA
j_gene: TRBJ1-5
v_gene: TRBV5-6
CDR3aa: CASRDGPRPNQPQHF